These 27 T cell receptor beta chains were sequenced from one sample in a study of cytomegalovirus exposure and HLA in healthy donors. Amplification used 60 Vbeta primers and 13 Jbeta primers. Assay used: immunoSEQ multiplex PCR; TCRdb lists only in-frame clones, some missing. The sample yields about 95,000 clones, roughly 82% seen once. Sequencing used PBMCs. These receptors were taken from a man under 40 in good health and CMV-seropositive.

The CDR3 DNA follows: TGTGCCAGCAGCGTTCGGACTAGTGATTCCTACAATGAGCAGTTCTTC. Its protein is CASSVRTSDSYNEQFF. The chain combines TRBV11-1 with TRBJ2-1, with 7 nucleotides matching TRBD2. CDR1 and CDR2 from the germline V gene are SGHAT and FQDESV (reference sequence). The CDR3 has 16 amino acids. The V segment lost 5 bases and the J segment 1 base; nucleotides outside the gene matches: 8.

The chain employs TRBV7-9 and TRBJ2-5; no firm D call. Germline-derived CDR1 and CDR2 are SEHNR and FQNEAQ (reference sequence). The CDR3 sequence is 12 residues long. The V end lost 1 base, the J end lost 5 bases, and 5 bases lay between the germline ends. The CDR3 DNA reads TGTGCCAGCAGCTTAGTCTCGGAGACCCAGTACTTC. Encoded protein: CASSLVSETQYF.

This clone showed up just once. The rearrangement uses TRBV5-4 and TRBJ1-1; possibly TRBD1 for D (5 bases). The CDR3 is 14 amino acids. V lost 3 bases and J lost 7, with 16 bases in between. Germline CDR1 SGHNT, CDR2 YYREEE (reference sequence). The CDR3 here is CASSWNRIDSEAFF. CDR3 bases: TGTGCCAGCAGCTGGAACCGGATCGACAGTGAAGCTTTCTTT.

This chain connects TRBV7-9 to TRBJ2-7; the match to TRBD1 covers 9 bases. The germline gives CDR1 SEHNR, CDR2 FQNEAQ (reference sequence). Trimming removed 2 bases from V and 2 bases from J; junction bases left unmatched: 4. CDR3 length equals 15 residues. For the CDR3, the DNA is TGTGCCAGCAGCTTATTGCGGACAGGGGCCTACGAGCAGTACTTC. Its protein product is CASSLLRTGAYEQYF.

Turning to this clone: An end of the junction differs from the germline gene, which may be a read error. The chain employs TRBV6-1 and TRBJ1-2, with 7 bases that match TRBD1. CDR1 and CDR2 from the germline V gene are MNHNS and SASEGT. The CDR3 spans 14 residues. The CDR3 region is CASTEGGGNYGYTF. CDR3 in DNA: TGTGCCAGCACTGAAGGGGGCGGAAACTATGGCTACACCTTC.

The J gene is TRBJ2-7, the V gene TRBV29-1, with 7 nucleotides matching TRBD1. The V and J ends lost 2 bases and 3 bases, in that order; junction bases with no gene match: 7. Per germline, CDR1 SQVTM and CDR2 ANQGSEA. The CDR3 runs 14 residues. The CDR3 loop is CSVEKVQGDYEQYF. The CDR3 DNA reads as TGCAGCGTTGAAAAGGTGCAGGGGGACTACGAGCAGTACTTC.

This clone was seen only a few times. The DNA of the CDR3 is TGCGCCAGCAGCCAAGATAATGGGGGGGCTAATGAAAAACTGTTTTTT. It yields the protein CASSQDNGGANEKLFF. The chain carries TRBV4-3 and TRBJ1-4, with a weak D call TRBD1 (5 bases). Germline V gene lookup returns CDR1 LGHNA and CDR2 YSLEER. Trimming pared 0 bases from V and 3 bases from J, leaving 11 bases between. The CDR3 is 16 amino acids.

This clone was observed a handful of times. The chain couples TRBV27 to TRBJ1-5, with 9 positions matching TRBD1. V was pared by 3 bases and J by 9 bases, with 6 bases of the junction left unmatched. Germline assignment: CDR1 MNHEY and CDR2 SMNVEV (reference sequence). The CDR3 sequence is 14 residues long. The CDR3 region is CASSLRTGDRPQHF. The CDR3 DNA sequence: TGTGCCAGCAGTTTGAGGACAGGGGATCGGCCCCAGCATTTT.

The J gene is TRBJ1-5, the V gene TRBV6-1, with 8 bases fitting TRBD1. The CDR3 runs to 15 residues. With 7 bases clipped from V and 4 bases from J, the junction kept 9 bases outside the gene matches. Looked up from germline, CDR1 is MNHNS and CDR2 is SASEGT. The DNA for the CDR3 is TGTGCCAGCACAAGCGGGACAGGTAAAAATCAGCCCCAGCATTTT. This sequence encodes CASTSGTGKNQPQHF.

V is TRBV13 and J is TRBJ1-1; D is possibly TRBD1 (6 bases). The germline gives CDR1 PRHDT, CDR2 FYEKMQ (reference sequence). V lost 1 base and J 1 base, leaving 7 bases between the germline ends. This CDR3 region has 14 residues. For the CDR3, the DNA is TGTGCCAGCAGCTTAGAAGGGGGGAACACTGAAGCTTTCTTT. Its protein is CASSLEGGNTEAFF.

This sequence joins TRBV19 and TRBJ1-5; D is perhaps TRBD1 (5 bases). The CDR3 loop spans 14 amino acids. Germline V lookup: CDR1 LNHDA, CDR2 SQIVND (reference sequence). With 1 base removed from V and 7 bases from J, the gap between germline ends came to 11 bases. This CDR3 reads CASSIGFDRQPQHF. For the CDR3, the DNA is TGTGCCAGTAGTATAGGGTTCGACAGACAGCCCCAGCATTTT.

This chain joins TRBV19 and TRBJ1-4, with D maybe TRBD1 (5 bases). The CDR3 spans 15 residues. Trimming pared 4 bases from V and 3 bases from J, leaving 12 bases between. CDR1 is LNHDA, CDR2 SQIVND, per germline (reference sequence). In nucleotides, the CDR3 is TGTGCCAGTAGTAACCGGGGGAGTCCTAATGAAAAACTGTTTTTT. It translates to CASSNRGSPNEKLFF.

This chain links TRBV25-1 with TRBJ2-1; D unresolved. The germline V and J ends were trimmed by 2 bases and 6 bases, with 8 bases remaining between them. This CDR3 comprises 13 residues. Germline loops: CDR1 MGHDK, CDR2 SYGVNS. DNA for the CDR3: TGTGCCAGCAGTGAAACACACCTCAATGAGCAGTTCTTC. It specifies CASSETHLNEQFF. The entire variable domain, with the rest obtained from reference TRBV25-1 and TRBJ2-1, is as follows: EADIYQTPRYLVIGTGKKITLECSQTMGHDKMYWYQQDPGMELHLIHYSYGVNSTEKGDLSSESTVSRIRTEHFPLTLESARPSHTSQYLCASSETHLNEQFFGPGTRLTVL.

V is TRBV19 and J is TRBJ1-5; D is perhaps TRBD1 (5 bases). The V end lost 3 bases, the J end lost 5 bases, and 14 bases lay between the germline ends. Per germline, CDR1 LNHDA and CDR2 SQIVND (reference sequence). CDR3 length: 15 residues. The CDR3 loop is CASSMGGGVYQPQHF. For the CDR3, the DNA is TGTGCCAGTAGTATGGGGGGAGGGGTTTATCAGCCCCAGCATTTT.

CDR3 coding DNA: TGTGCCAGCTCCCAATTAAGACTAAAGGGACAGGGGTGGCGGACTGAAGCTTTCTTT. Its protein product is CASSQLRLKGQGWRTEAFF. This sequence joins TRBV18 and TRBJ1-1; 10 bases are a match to TRBD1. Trimming removed 6 bases from V and 5 bases from J; junction bases left unmatched: 21. Germline CDR1 KGHSH, CDR2 LQKENI. The CDR3 contains 19 residues.

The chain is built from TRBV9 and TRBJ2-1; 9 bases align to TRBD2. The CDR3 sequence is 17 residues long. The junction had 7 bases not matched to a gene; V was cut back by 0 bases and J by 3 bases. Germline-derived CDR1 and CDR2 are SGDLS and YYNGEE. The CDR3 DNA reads TGTGCCAGCAGCGTAGATATAGCGGGAGCCTTCTACAATGAGCAGTTCTTC. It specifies CASSVDIAGAFYNEQFF.

The CDR3 DNA reads as TGTGCCAGCAGCCCTAGCTTCCGGGACAGGGGCGTCGAGCAGTACTTC. This codes for CASSPSFRDRGVEQYF. The gene calls are TRBV11-3 and TRBJ2-7; 10 positions agree with TRBD1. The V gene end was trimmed by 5 bases and the J gene end by 6 bases; junction bases not matched to a gene: 13. The CDR3 extends over 16 amino acids. Germline V gives CDR1 SGHNT, CDR2 YENEEA.

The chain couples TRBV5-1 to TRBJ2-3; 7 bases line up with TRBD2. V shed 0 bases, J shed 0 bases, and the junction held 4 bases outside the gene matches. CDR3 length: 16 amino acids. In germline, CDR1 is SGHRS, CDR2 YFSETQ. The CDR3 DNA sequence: TGCGCCAGCAGCTTGGCTGGCGGGAGAAGCACAGATACGCAGTATTTT. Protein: CASSLAGGRSTDTQYF.

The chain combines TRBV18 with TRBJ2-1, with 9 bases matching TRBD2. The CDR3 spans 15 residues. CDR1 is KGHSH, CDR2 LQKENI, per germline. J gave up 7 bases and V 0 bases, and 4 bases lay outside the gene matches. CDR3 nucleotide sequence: TGTGCCAGCTCACCACCATCGCGGGGGGGTAATGAGCAGTTCTTC. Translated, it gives CASSPPSRGGNEQFF.

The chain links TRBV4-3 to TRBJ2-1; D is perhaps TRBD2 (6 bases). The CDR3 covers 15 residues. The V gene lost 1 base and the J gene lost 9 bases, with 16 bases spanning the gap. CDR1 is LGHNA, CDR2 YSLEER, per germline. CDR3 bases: TGCGCCAGCAGCCAAGCCCTCCGGGAGCGCGCTGAGCAGTTCTTC. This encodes CASSQALRERAEQFF.

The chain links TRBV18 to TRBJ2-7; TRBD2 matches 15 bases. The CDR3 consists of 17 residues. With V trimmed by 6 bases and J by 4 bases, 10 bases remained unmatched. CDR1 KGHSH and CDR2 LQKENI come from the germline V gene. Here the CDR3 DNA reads TGTGCCAGCTCCCCCAGGGGACTAGCGGGAGGAATGTACGAGCAGTACTTC. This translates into CASSPRGLAGGMYEQYF.

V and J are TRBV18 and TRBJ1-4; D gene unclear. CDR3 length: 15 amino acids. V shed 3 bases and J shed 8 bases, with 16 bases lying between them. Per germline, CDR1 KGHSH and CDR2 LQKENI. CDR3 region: CASSPGSPGLEKLFF. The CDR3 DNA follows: TGTGCCAGCTCACCGGGGAGCCCGGGTTTGGAAAAACTGTTTTTT.

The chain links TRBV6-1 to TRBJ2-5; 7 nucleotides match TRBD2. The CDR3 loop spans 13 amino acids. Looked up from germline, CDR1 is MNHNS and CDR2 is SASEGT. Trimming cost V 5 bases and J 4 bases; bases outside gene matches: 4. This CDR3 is CASSPGLVETQYF. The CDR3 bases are TGTGCCAGCAGTCCCGGACTAGTAGAGACCCAGTACTTC.

In nucleotides, the CDR3 is TGTGCCAGCAGCCAAATCGAGACTAGCGGGAGGGAGGACACCGGGGAGCTGTTTTTT. Translating gives CASSQIETSGREDTGELFF. The V call is TRBV14, the J call TRBJ2-2; 14 nucleotides line up with TRBD2. Germline trimming cut 2 bases from V and 3 bases from J; bases unmatched to any gene: 8. In germline, CDR1 is SGHDN, CDR2 FVKESK. The CDR3 length is 19 residues.

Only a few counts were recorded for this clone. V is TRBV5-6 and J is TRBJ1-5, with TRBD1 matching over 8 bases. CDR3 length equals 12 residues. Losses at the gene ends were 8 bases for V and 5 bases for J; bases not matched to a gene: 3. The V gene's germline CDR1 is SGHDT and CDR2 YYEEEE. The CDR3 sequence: CASGTGHQPQHF. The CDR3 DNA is TGTGCCAGTGGGACAGGCCATCAGCCCCAGCATTTT.

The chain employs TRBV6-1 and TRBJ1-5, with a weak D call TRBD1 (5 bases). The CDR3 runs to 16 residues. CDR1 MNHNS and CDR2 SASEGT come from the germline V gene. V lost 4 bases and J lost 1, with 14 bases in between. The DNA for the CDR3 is TGTGCCAGCAGTGTAGGGGCCTGGGGAAGCAATCAGCCCCAGCATTTT. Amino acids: CASSVGAWGSNQPQHF.

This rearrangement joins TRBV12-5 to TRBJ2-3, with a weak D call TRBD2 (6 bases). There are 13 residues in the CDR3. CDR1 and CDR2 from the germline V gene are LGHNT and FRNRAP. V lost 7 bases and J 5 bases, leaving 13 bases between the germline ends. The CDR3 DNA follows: TGTGCTAGTGATACGGGAGAACTAGATACGCAGTATTTT. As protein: CASDTGELDTQYF.